Listed below are T cell receptor beta chains from one sample, sequenced in a study of shared T cell receptors in the human thymus. TCRdb's table, derived via immunoSEQ multiplex PCR, lists solely in-frame clones and lacks some. The top ten hold roughly 0.0086% of the sample, which has hundreds of thousands of clones, about 90% seen once. These data also formed part of another study, on human thymus T cells.

Specimen: thymocytes. The receptors were sampled from a boy younger than two with a congenital heart defect. Both conserved end residues are part of each CDR3. D genes are given only for firm matches. Clone size is shown for a subset of rows, as once, few, many or a class of expanded clone.

>.|TRBV27|once|TRBJ2-7
TGTGCCAGCAGTCCCTACCGACCGGGACATAACTCCTACGAGCAGTACTTC
CASSPYRPGHNSYEQYF
>.|TRBV6-4|few|TRBJ2-3
TGTGCCAGCAGTGTTTTCCCCGCGGAGGGCACAGATACGCAGTATTTT
CASSVFPAEGTDTQYF
>TRBD1|TRBV11-3|.|TRBJ2-2
TGTGCCAGCACCTCAAAGCTGAGAAACGGGACAGGGAACGGGGAGCTGTTTTTT
CASTSKLRNGTGNGELFF
>TRBD1|TRBV5-1|.|TRBJ1-1
TGCGCCAGCAGCTTGGCCCTGACAGGGGGTCATTTTAGCAGGGACACTGAAGCTTTCTTT
CASSLALTGGHFSRDTEAFF
>.|TRBV7-9|.|TRBJ1-2
TGTGCCAGCAGCTCCGACACCAACTATGGCTACACCTTC
CASSSDTNYGYTF
>.|TRBV29-1|once|TRBJ2-3
TGCAGCGTTGGCTTCCGGGACACAGATACGCAGTATTTT
CSVGFRDTDTQYF
>.|TRBV28|once|TRBJ2-7
TGTGCCAGCAGAAACGGACTGGAAGGGAGGATCTACGAGCAGTACTTC
CASRNGLEGRIYEQYF
>TRBD1|TRBV18|.|TRBJ2-7
TGTGCCAGCTCACCGCACGGAACAGGGGCGGCCTCCTACGAGCAGTACTTC
CASSPHGTGAASYEQYF
>.|TRBV25-1|.|TRBJ2-3
TGTGCCAGTCTCCCCAGCGCTAGCACAGATACGCAGTATTTT
CASLPSASTDTQYF
>.|TRBV29-1|.|TRBJ1-1
TGCAGCGTTGCTAACACTGAAGCTTTCTTT
CSVANTEAFF
>.|TRBV5-1|.|TRBJ1-4
TGCGCCAGCAGCTTGGTACAGGGAGAAAAACTGTTTTTT
CASSLVQGEKLFF
>TRBD2|TRBV5-4|.|TRBJ2-7
TGTGCCAGCAGCTTGCCTCATATAGCGGGGGGGCGCTACGAGCAGTACTTC
CASSLPHIAGGRYEQYF
>TRBD2|TRBV6-5|.|TRBJ2-1
TGTGCCAGCAGTTCCCTGGGGAGGGTCTCCTACAATGAGCAGTTCTTC
CASSSLGRVSYNEQFF
>.|TRBV5-1|.|TRBJ2-5
TGCGCCAGCAGCTTGGACGCGGGAACAGAGACCCAGTACTTC
CASSLDAGTETQYF
>TRBD2|TRBV11-2|.|TRBJ2-7
TGTGCCAGCAGCTTATCGGGGACTAGCCCTTCCTACGAGCAGTACTTC
CASSLSGTSPSYEQYF
>.|TRBV6-1|.|TRBJ1-5
TGTGCCAGCAGAGAAGTGGTTCTTCAACAGGGTAGCAATCAGCCCCAGCATTTT
CASREVVLQQGSNQPQHF
>TRBD1|TRBV5-1|.|TRBJ1-6
TGCGCCAGCAGCTTGGCTACCGGGACAGAGGGTCTCTATAATTCACCCCTCCACTTT
CASSLATGTEGLYNSPLHF
>.|TRBV21-1|.|TRBJ1-5
TGTGCCAGCAGCAAGTCAGTCTTCAATCAGCCCCAGCATTTT
CASSKSVFNQPQHF
>TRBD1|TRBV10-3|.|TRBJ2-1
TGTGCCATCAGTGACATGGACAGGTTGAAGGGGCAGTTCTTC
CAISDMDRLKGQFF
>TRBD2|TRBV18|.|TRBJ2-7
TGTGCCAGCTCACCCCCCGACCCAAGGAGCGGGGACGAGCAGTACTTC
CASSPPDPRSGDEQYF
>TRBD2|TRBV15|.|TRBJ2-5
TGTGCCACCAGCAGAGCGACTAGCGGGGGACAAGAGACCCAGTACTTC
CATSRATSGGQETQYF
>TRBD2|TRBV4-1|few|TRBJ2-1
TGCGCCAGCAGCCAAAGTGTCCCTAGCGGGAGACCCGGGTACAATGAGCAGTTCTTC
CASSQSVPSGRPGYNEQFF
>.|TRBV19|.|TRBJ1-1
TGTGCCAGTAGTCGTACGGCAGGGGTTTACGCTGAAGCTTTCTTT
CASSRTAGVYAEAFF
>.|TRBV19|.|TRBJ1-3
TGTGCCAGTAGCCCCTCCCGGAAGCGCTCTGGAAACACCATATATTTT
CASSPSRKRSGNTIYF
>TRBD2|TRBV19|.|TRBJ2-5
TGTGCCAGTAGTCATCTCCGCGACGGGAGGGAGACCCAGTACTTC
CASSHLRDGRETQYF
>TRBD2|TRBV27|.|TRBJ2-5
TGTGCCAGCAAAAGAGAAAGCGGGACGGAAGAGACCCAGTACTTC
CASKRESGTEETQYF
>TRBD1|TRBV27|.|TRBJ2-3
TGTGCCAGTAATGAGGGACAGGGGAACACAGATACGCAGTATTTT
CASNEGQGNTDTQYF
>.|TRBV7-9|.|TRBJ1-1
TGTGCCAGCAGCTTAGGGACATTGGATAACACTGAAGCTTTCTTT
CASSLGTLDNTEAFF
>.|TRBV6-1|.|TRBJ1-5
TGTGCCAGCAGTGAAGACAGCTCCAATAGCAATCAGCCCCAGCATTTT
CASSEDSSNSNQPQHF
>TRBD2|TRBV29-1|.|TRBJ2-1
TGCAGCGTTGACCTTTTCCCCGGGACTACAAGTGAGCAGTTCTTC
CSVDLFPGTTSEQFF
>.|TRBV7-2|.|TRBJ1-5
TGTGCCAGCAGCTTAGAAGGGAGCAGCAATCAGCCCCAGCATTTT
CASSLEGSSNQPQHF
>.|TRBV5-8|.|TRBJ1-5
TGTGCCAGCAGCTTGGCCGTGAGCAGGGGTAGCAATCAGCCCCAGCATTTT
CASSLAVSRGSNQPQHF
>.|TRBV7-3|few|TRBJ2-3
TGTGCCAGCAGCCCGGGGACTCAAGATACGCAGTATTTT
CASSPGTQDTQYF
>.|TRBV14|.|TRBJ1-2
TGTGCCAGCAGCCAAACGTACGCGGCCGGCAACTATGGCTACACCTTC
CASSQTYAAGNYGYTF
>.|TRBV10-3|once|TRBJ1-2
TGTGCCATCAGTGAGGCACAGGGCTTGGGGAGCTATGGCTACACCTTC
CAISEAQGLGSYGYTF
>TRBD1|TRBV5-1|.|TRBJ1-3
TGCGCCAGCAGACCGGGACAGGGGAACGGAAACACCATATATTTT
CASRPGQGNGNTIYF
>TRBD1|TRBV4-3|.|TRBJ2-1
TGCGCCAGCGCCGACAGGGCCAGAGGGGATGAGCAGTTCTTC
CASADRARGDEQFF
>.|TRBV5-4|.|TRBJ2-5
TGTGCCAGCAAACAGGGTGGTCGCGAGACCCAGTACTTC
CASKQGGRETQYF
>.|TRBV27|.|TRBJ1-5
TGTGCCAGCAGTGACAGTCTGGGCAATCAGCCCCAGCATTTT
CASSDSLGNQPQHF
>.|TRBV27|.|TRBJ1-5
TGTGCCAGCCGAGACCAGGGAAGAGGCAATCAGCCCCAGCATTTT
CASRDQGRGNQPQHF
>.|TRBV13|.|TRBJ2-1
TGTGCCAGCAGCCTCCCAGGGGGGCACAATGAGCAGTTCTTC
CASSLPGGHNEQFF
>TRBD2|TRBV29-1|.|TRBJ2-1
TGCAGCGAGCTGATAGCGGGAGGTGCCGCTGGTGAGCAGTTCTTC
CSELIAGGAAGEQFF